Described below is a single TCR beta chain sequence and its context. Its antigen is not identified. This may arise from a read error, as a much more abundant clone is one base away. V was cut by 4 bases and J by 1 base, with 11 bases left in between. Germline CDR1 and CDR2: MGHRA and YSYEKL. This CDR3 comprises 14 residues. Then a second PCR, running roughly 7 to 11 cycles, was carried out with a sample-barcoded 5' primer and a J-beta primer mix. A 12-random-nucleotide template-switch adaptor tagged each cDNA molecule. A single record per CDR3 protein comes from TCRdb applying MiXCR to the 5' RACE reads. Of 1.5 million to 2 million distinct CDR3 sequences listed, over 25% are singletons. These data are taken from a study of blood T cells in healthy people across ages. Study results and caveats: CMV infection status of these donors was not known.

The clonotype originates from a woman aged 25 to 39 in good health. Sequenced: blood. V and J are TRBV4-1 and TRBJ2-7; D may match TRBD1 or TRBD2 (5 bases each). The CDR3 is CASSRDETSYEQYF. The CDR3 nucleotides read TGCGCCAGCAGCCGGGACGAAACTTCCTACGAGCAGTACTTC.